This T cell receptor beta chain was obtained from a study of tumor and adjacent non-tumor tissue in lung cancer (dated by TCRdb to the late 2010s). Notes on the research overall: Of the cohort, some 12 patients had adenocarcinoma, 2 had squamous cell carcinoma and 1 had small cell lung cancer. Among the roughly 15 patients, ages ranged from roughly 30 to 76 years, roughly ten were men and 5 were women, and disease was TNM stage I to III. Sequencing generated a total of roughly 130 million productive TCRbeta reads, averaging approximately 3.8 million reads per sample. The study compared bulk TCRbeta repertoires from lung tumor tissue and matched distant non-tumor lung tissue of more than 12 lung cancer patients. Approximately 31 paired specimens, one tumor and one normal lung sample per patient, were profiled by TCRbeta CDR3 sequencing. What the work shows at the level of the full study, not this receptor alone: In normal lung, the top 100 clones accounted for a significantly larger cumulative share of the repertoire than in tumor tissue. Peripheral blood was not sequenced, so blood TCRbeta repertoires in these lung cancer patients were not examined. Significantly higher TCR diversity was found in younger patients, and higher tumor TCR diversity was associated with shorter overall and disease-free survival. Tumor tissue showed significantly higher TCR diversity (inverse Simpson) than normal lung tissue, at roughly 390 vs 170 (P = 0.0075, Mann-Whitney U test). The methods do not name the sequencing platform or mention unique molecular identifiers. Only 15 or so patients were included in the cohort, and the need for larger samples and more detailed clinical data was noted by the authors.

RNA was extracted from bulk unsorted tissue and checked for quality with a NanoDrop ND-1000 and an Agilent 2100. The normal lung samples consisted of distant non-tumor tissue collected more than 3 cm from the tumor edge. All donors had newly diagnosed lung cancer, had not received prior chemotherapy, and were admitted for thoracic surgery in China between August and November 2014. The study excluded patients who had received radiotherapy or chemotherapy before or who had another cancer at the same time. Surgical tissue pieces of about 1-2.1 cm3 were preserved in RNAlater solution and were kept at -80 degrees C until use. Note on this clonotype: No cognate antigen has been identified for it. The junction departs from germline at one end; a sequencing error may be responsible.

The receptor library was made with multiplex PCR. The sequencer was an Illumina HiSeq 2500. Following protocols modified from ARM-PCR, the researchers constructed TCRbeta libraries through three rounds of nested PCR with primers (Table S4). Before sequencing, PCR products in the 200-500 bp range were cut out of the gel and cleaned up using the QIAquick gel extraction kit. Turning to the authors' computational methods: Trimmomatic was used to clean the reads, FLASH merged the cleaned reads into complete CDR3 sequences, and MiTCR assigned the sequences to V(D)J germline segments. Clonal diversity was computed as the inverse Simpson's index with VDJtools. In-frame sequences without a premature stop codon were defined as productive reads. TCRdb trimmed public reads at Q25 via fastp, called clones via MiXCR and kept in-frame beta chains. Merged by CDR3 protein, the rows form single entries marked with the most common genes and DNA. The V and J calls, along with clone size, are taken from TCRdb and not from the paper's own processing. Here the sample has some 100,000 distinct CDR3 sequences; 60% to 80% occur a single time. The ten biggest clones cover roughly 19% of the sample.

The receptor was derived from a man in his thirties or forties with non-small cell lung cancer. Input material: distant non-tumor lung tissue.

At the DNA level, the sequence is TGTCCCAGCAGCTTAAACACGGGGAAAAACACCATATATTTT. Its translation reads: CPSSLNTGKNTIYF. The chain was built from TRBV11-2 and TRBJ1-3; the D gene lacks a confident call. The CDR3 numbers 14 residues from cysteine through phenylalanine. The retained sequence is limited to the CDR3, 42 bases, with the frame set at the first base. Sequences SGHAT (CDR1) and FQNNGV (CDR2) are obtained from the germline V gene.